In its sample, the clone carrying this T cell receptor beta chain was seen a few times. What it binds is unknown. Trimming cost V 6 bases and J 2 bases; bases outside gene matches: 7. The CDR3 has 15 residues. Germline V gives CDR1 MNHNY, CDR2 SVGAGI (reference sequence). The data derive from a study of blood T cells in healthy people across ages. A second PCR, run for about 6 to 12 cycles, used a sample-barcoded 5' primer plus a J-beta primer mix. TCRdb called the 5' RACE reads again in MiXCR, with one record for every CDR3 protein. The sample holds about 800,000 distinct CDR3 sequences; roughly 25% are singletons and the top ten take 3% to 4.5%. Study-wide results and caveats: Investigators viewed diversity estimates from one million T cells as underestimates, the study reported.

These data were likewise used in another study, on T cells of mothers and their children. That source reports: Each child contributed approximately 3 million TCR beta CDR3 reads, while each mother contributed over 8 million.

The rearrangement uses TRBV6-6 and TRBJ1-5, with 7 bases lining up with TRBD1. Material for sequencing was blood. The receptor was derived from a boy aged 5-17 years in good health. In DNA, the CDR3 is TGTGCCAGCAGCAAGGGCAGGGGGGGCAATCAGCCCCAGCATTTT. This encodes CASSKGRGGNQPQHF.